This TCR beta chain was profiled in a study of blood T cell repertoires in COVID-19. Study in general: The origin of the acute and convalescent COVID-19 samples was the United States, Italy and Spain. PBMCs, B-cell-depleted T cells, or T cells were the source of the cDNA or gDNA that made up the material.

Per the original methods: For nucleated cells, counts were estimated from reference gene primer amplification. The data were produced by immunoSEQ multiplex PCR, yet TCRdb's version contains in-frame clones alone and is incomplete. V and J calls and clone size are as listed in that table; D and trimming were resolved from the DNA. The sample lists approximately 410,000 clones; roughly 88% were seen once. Per germline, CDR1 DFQATT and CDR2 SNEGSKA (reference sequence). V was shortened by 3 bases and J by 1 base, with 18 bases between the two germline ends. The CDR3 is 16 residues long. This TCR came from a woman in her thirties with active or convalescent COVID-19. V and J are TRBV20-1 and TRBJ1-1, with D maybe TRBD1 (5 bases). The sample taken for sequencing was peripheral blood. For the CDR3, the DNA is TGCAGTGCTAGTGGCGTTGCAGGGCGGGGGAACACTGAAGCTTTCTTT. This sequence encodes CSASGVAGRGNTEAFF.